The subject of this entry is one T cell receptor (beta chain). Its antigen is as yet unknown. The data stem from a study of cytomegalovirus exposure and HLA in healthy donors. Overall study results and limits: TCR beta sequences reportedly predicted most subjects' HLA-A and HLA-B alleles accurately. More clonal expansion characterized HLA-associated TCR beta chains than equally common others in a later analysis. Most sequenced TCRs were rare (though some public TCRs occurred in many donors).

The V gene lost 6 bases and the J gene lost 7 bases, with 27 bases spanning the gap. The length of the CDR3 is 17 residues. From germline, CDR1 is SQVTM and CDR2 ANQGSEA. With 60 Vbeta and 13 Jbeta primers, the PCR was carried out. Clones were read by immunoSEQ multiplex PCR, and TCRdb kept only the in-frame ones, dropping some. The sample has about 140,000 clones, roughly 72% seen once; the top ten hold approximately 1.8%. V gene TRBV29-1 combines with J gene TRBJ2-2; a possible D gene is TRBD1 (11 bases). Sequencing was performed on PBMCs. This receptor was obtained from a man in his forties in good health and CMV-seronegative. CDR3 bases: TGCAGCGTCGGGACAGGGGGTGTTAGCGGGAGGAGCGGGGAGCTGTTTTTT. Translating it yields CSVGTGGVSGRSGELFF.